Listed below are T cell receptor beta chains from one sample, sequenced in a study of cytomegalovirus exposure and HLA in healthy donors. Only in-frame clones appear in the TCRdb table, and some are missing; sequencing was by immunoSEQ multiplex PCR. The record lists approximately 75,000 clones, of which the ten most abundant hold about 0.76%. Input material: PBMCs. Receptors originate from a boy younger than 18 in good health and CMV-seronegative. The CDR3 runs from the conserved cysteine through the conserved F or W. The order of the fields is CDR3 protein, J gene, V gene.

CASSLGGSGYGYTF	TRBJ1-2	TRBV7-2
CAWSNTRGTGVWGNQPQHF	TRBJ1-5	TRBV30
CASSVGGGLSTGELFF	TRBJ2-2	TRBV9
CASSRGEAPYEQYF	TRBJ2-7	TRBV5-1
CASSLVGLDTDTQYF	TRBJ2-3	TRBV5-4
CASSSTGSQFF	TRBJ2-1	TRBV6-5
CASSLLTSGGYNEQFF	TRBJ2-1	TRBV11-1
CASSPEGRLDYGYTF	TRBJ1-2	TRBV7-9
CASSEGRTSGTYEQYF	TRBJ2-7	TRBV2
CASTRDTEAFF	TRBJ1-1	TRBV5-6
CASSEVDTQYF	TRBJ2-3	TRBV5-1
CASSHTGTSGTDTQYF	TRBJ2-3	TRBV7-9
CASSLFPPGLTEAFF	TRBJ1-1	TRBV27
CASAGTVNLNTEAFF	TRBJ1-1	TRBV19
CASSPGTFADTQYF	TRBJ2-3	TRBV27
CASGDAQAYGYTF	TRBJ1-2	TRBV5-1